This is a list of T cell receptor beta chains from one sample in a study of control samples from healthy donors and cancer patients. Clones were read by immunoSEQ multiplex PCR, and TCRdb kept only the in-frame ones, dropping some. Among 150,000 to 200,000 clones, 70% to 90% were seen once, and the ten largest hold 12%. The sample taken for sequencing was blood. These receptors were collected from a man younger than 45 in good health. Both conserved end residues are part of each CDR3. The D gene is left open where the match is weak. Size is omitted from some rows. Given values are once, few, many or a class for expanded clones.

D gene | clone size | J gene | V gene | CDR3 protein | CDR3 DNA
TRBD2 | . | TRBJ2-1 | TRBV10-3 | CAAHGTSHNEQFF | TGTGCCGCACACGGGACTAGTCACAATGAGCAGTTCTTC
. | . | TRBJ2-7 | TRBV11-2 | CASSLGGGASYEQYF | TGTGCCAGCAGCTTAGGAGGGGGGGCCTCCTACGAGCAGTACTTC
TRBD1 | . | TRBJ2-2 | TRBV5-1 | CASSLQGAEETGELFF | TGCGCCAGCAGCTTACAGGGGGCGGAGGAGACCGGGGAGCTGTTTTTT
. | . | TRBJ1-3 | TRBV5-1 | CASSPEPGDTIYF | TGCGCCAGCAGCCCGGAACCTGGGGACACCATATATTTT
. | . | TRBJ2-1 | TRBV4-1 | CASSQSEGVGGRNEQFF | TGCGCCAGCAGCCAGAGCGAAGGAGTGGGGGGGCGCAATGAGCAGTTCTTC
TRBD2 | . | TRBJ2-1 | TRBV19 | CASRESGGALTRNEQFF | TGTGCCAGTAGGGAAAGCGGGGGGGCCTTGACGCGGAATGAGCAGTTCTTC
. | once | TRBJ2-7 | TRBV19 | CASSPGSGGREQYF | TGTGCCAGTAGTCCGGGCTCGGGCGGTCGGGAGCAGTACTTC
. | . | TRBJ1-4 | TRBV19 | CASAPTGGAKKLFF | TGTGCCAGTGCCCCAACAGGTGGTGCGAAGAAACTGTTTTTT
. | . | TRBJ1-2 | TRBV3-1/TRBV3-2 | CASSQGPGGYTF | TGTGCCAGCAGCCAAGGCCCAGGGGGCTACACCTTC
. | . | TRBJ2-1 | TRBV28 | CASSFKFRRHEQFF | TGTGCCAGCAGTTTTAAGTTTCGGCGGCATGAGCAGTTCTTC
TRBD1 | . | TRBJ2-7 | TRBV6-6 | CASSYPTGTGGYEQYF | TGTGCCAGCAGTTACCCCACCGGGACAGGGGGCTACGAGCAGTACTTC
TRBD1 | . | TRBJ1-1 | TRBV27 | CATKRRQGKLVGDTEAFF | TGTGCCACCAAAAGGAGACAGGGGAAGTTGGTGGGGGACACTGAAGCTTTCTTT
. | . | TRBJ1-1 | TRBV5-6 | CASSRIVGGTEAFF | TGTGCCAGCAGTCGAATAGTAGGGGGGACTGAAGCTTTCTTT
TRBD1 | . | TRBJ2-3 | TRBV15 | CATTAGRQGHTDTQYF | TGTGCCACCACCGCGGGTCGACAGGGCCACACAGATACGCAGTATTTT
. | . | TRBJ2-2 | TRBV7-2 | CASSLPSGRRPVGGELFF | TGTGCCAGCAGCCTACCATCGGGACGTAGGCCAGTGGGCGGGGAGCTGTTTTTT
TRBD2 | . | TRBJ2-3 | TRBV3-1/TRBV3-2 | CASSQGSGGAADTQYF | TGTGCCAGCAGCCAAGGCAGCGGGGGGGCCGCAGATACGCAGTATTTT
. | . | TRBJ1-1 | TRBV5-1 | CASSLTGNTEAFF | TGCGCCAGCAGCTTAACGGGGAACACTGAAGCTTTCTTT
. | . | TRBJ2-1 | TRBV7-3 | CASSSPTDSSYNEQFF | TGTGCCAGCAGCTCCCCGACTGATAGCTCCTACAATGAGCAGTTCTTC
TRBD2 | . | TRBJ2-7 | TRBV6-1 | CASSEDLLAVSGRRSYEQYF | TGTGCCAGCAGTGAGGACCTCCTAGCCGTTAGCGGGAGGCGCTCCTACGAGCAGTACTTC
. | . | TRBJ1-5 | TRBV15 | CATSSQGQPQHF | TGTGCCACCAGCAGCCAGGGACAGCCCCAGCATTTT
TRBD2 | . | TRBJ2-1 | TRBV6-2/TRBV6-3 | CASSYSLAGGNEQFF | TGTGCCAGCAGTTACAGTCTAGCGGGAGGCAATGAGCAGTTCTTC
TRBD1 | . | TRBJ1-1 | TRBV10-3 | CAISDPSTGQGADTEAFF | TGTGCCATCAGTGACCCCTCAACGGGACAGGGGGCGGACACTGAAGCTTTCTTT
. | . | TRBJ1-2 | TRBV14 | CASSQITWGPTTF | TGTGCCAGCAGCCAAATCACTTGGGGCCCCACCACCTTC
TRBD1 | . | TRBJ1-3 | TRBV5-4 | CASSIRQGSSGNTIYF | TGTGCCAGCAGCATCAGACAGGGAAGCTCTGGAAACACCATATATTTT
. | . | TRBJ2-3 | TRBV20-1 | CSAQQGDTQYF | TGCAGTGCCCAACAGGGAGATACGCAGTATTTT
. | . | TRBJ1-1 | TRBV4-3 | CASSQDPRRANTEAFF | TGCGCCAGCAGCCAAGATCCAAGACGGGCGAACACTGAAGCTTTCTTT
. | . | TRBJ1-4 | TRBV4-2 | CASSQESRGEKLFF | TGTGCCAGCAGCCAAGAGAGTAGGGGTGAAAAACTGTTTTTT
. | . | TRBJ1-4 | TRBV11-2 | CASSLDQWIRGGEKLFF | TGTGCCAGCAGCTTAGATCAATGGATTCGGGGGGGAGAAAAACTGTTTTTT
TRBD1 | . | TRBJ2-5 | TRBV5-4 | CASSTRTGEETQYF | TGTGCCAGCAGCACCAGGACAGGGGAAGAGACCCAGTACTTC
. | . | TRBJ1-6 | TRBV5-1 | CASSLAGHGNSPLHF | TGCGCCAGCAGCTTGGCCGGACACGGCAATTCACCCCTCCACTTT
TRBD2 | . | TRBJ2-7 | TRBV4-1 | CASSQRSGSSYEQYF | TGCGCCAGCAGCCAAAGAAGCGGGAGCTCCTACGAGCAGTACTTC
. | . | TRBJ1-1 | TRBV7-9 | CASSLTSRGSTEAFF | TGTGCCAGCAGCTTAACCTCTCGGGGTAGTACTGAAGCTTTCTTT
. | . | TRBJ2-7 | TRBV3-1/TRBV3-2 | CASSQDKREQYF | TGTGCCAGCAGCCAAGATAAAAGGGAGCAGTACTTC
TRBD1 | . | TRBJ1-1 | TRBV7-2 | CASSLSEGAGRNTEAFF | TGTGCCAGCAGCTTATCCGAGGGGGCTGGGAGGAACACTGAAGCTTTCTTT
. | . | TRBJ2-3 | TRBV3-1/TRBV3-2 | CASSQGIPSGSTNTQYF | TGTGCCAGCAGCCAAGGGATCCCCAGCGGCTCTACCAATACGCAGTATTTT
. | . | TRBJ2-7 | TRBV29-1 | CSVVESPPGEQYF | TGCAGCGTTGTAGAGTCGCCTCCTGGGGAGCAGTACTTC
. | . | TRBJ1-5 | TRBV27 | CASSSRAGGQPQHF | TGTGCCAGCAGTAGCCGGGCCGGTGGGCAGCCCCAGCATTTT
. | . | TRBJ1-2 | TRBV5-8 | CASSLDGRDYGYTF | TGTGCCAGCAGCTTGGACGGCCGGGACTATGGCTACACCTTC
. | . | TRBJ2-7 | TRBV6-5 | CASVSRSYEQYF | TGTGCCAGCGTTAGCCGATCCTACGAGCAGTACTTC
. | . | TRBJ1-5 | TRBV6-4 | CASSDSFAPRRVNQPQHF | TGTGCCAGCAGTGACTCCTTTGCTCCGAGGAGAGTGAATCAGCCCCAGCATTTT
. | . | TRBJ1-4 | TRBV18 | CASSPNYIGHNEKLFF | TGTGCCAGCTCACCGAACTACATAGGGCATAATGAAAAACTGTTTTTT
. | once | TRBJ2-3 | TRBV7-3 | CASSRGASTDTQYF | TGTGCCAGCAGCCGGGGTGCTAGCACAGATACGCAGTATTTT
. | once | TRBJ1-1 | TRBV14 | CASSQLQSWTEAFF | TGTGCCAGCAGCCAACTACAAAGTTGGACTGAAGCTTTCTTT
. | . | TRBJ2-1 | TRBV9 | CASSGGTEKNEQFF | TGTGCCAGCAGCGGCGGGACGGAAAAAAATGAGCAGTTCTTC
. | . | TRBJ1-3 | TRBV7-6 | CASSLVLSGNTIYF | TGTGCCAGCAGCTTAGTTTTGTCCGGAAACACCATATATTTT
TRBD1 | . | TRBJ2-1 | TRBV6-2/TRBV6-3 | CASSYSGQGNNEQFF | TGTGCCAGCAGTTACTCCGGACAGGGAAACAATGAGCAGTTCTTC
. | . | TRBJ1-3 | TRBV15 | CATSDRGAGNTIYF | TGTGCCACCAGTGACAGAGGAGCTGGAAACACCATATATTTT
. | . | TRBJ2-5 | TRBV5-6 | CASSLFLGRQETQYF | TGTGCCAGCAGCTTGTTTCTGGGACGTCAAGAGACCCAGTACTTC
. | . | TRBJ2-7 | TRBV18 | CASSPASFSSYEQYF | TGTGCCAGCTCACCAGCTTCATTTAGCTCCTACGAGCAGTACTTC
TRBD2 | . | TRBJ2-3 | TRBV6-4 | CASSEGDSGGKDTQYF | TGTGCCAGCAGTGAAGGTGATAGCGGGGGGAAAGATACGCAGTATTTT